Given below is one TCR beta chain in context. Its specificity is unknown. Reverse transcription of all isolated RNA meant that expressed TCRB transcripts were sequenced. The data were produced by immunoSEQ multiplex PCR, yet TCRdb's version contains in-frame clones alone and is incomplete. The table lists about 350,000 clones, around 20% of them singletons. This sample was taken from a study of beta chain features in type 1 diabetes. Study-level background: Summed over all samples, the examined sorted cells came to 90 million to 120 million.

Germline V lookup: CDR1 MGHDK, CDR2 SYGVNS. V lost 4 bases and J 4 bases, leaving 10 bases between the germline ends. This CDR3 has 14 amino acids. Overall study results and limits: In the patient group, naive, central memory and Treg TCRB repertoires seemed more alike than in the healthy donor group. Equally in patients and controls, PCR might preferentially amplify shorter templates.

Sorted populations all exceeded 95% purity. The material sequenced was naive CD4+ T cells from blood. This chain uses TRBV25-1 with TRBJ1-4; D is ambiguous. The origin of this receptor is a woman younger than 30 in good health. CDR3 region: CASSVSQVNEKLFF. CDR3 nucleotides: TGTGCCAGCAGTGTATCGCAGGTTAATGAAAAACTGTTTTTT.